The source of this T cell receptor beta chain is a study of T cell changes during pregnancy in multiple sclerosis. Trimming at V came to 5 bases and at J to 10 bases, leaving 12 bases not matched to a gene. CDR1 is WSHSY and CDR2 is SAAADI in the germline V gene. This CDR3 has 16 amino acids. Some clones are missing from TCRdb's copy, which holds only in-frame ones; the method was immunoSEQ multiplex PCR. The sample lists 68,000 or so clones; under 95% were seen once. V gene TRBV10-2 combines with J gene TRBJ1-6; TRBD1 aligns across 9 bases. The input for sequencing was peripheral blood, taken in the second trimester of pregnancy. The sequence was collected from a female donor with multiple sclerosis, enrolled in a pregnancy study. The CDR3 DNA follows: TGCGCCAGCAGTAAACGGACAGGGGAAAGAAGGTCACCCCTCCACTTT. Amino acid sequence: CASSKRTGERRSPLHF.